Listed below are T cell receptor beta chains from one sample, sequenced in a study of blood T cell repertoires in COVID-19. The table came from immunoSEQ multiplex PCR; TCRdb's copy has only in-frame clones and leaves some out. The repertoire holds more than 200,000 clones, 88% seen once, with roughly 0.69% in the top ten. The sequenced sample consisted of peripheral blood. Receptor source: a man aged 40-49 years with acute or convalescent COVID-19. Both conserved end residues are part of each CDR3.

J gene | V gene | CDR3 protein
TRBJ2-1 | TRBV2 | CASSEVLAGANEQFF
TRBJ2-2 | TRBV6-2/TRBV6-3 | CASSYPPGSGGNTGELFF
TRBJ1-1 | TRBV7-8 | CASSLYRGVTEAFF
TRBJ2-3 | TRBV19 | CASSILPRPTDTQYF
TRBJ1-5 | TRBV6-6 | CASSYISGEQPQHF
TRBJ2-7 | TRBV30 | CAWSAGTGFLEQYF
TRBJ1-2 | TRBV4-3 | CASSHAGTGSNYGYTF
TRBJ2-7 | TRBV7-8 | CASWATGGSYEQYF
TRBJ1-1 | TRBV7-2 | CASSLPRYEAFF
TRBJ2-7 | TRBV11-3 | CASSKGQYEQYF
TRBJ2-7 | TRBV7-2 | CASSPWVGGAYEQYF
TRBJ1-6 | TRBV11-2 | CASSLNGKTLHF
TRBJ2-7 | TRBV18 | CASSPRQGVYEQYF
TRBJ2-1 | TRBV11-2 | CASSLYSGTLEQFF
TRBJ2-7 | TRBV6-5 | CASSYSGTATYEQYF
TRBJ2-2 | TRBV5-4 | CASRSGGGNTGELFF
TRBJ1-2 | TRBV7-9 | CASSFIGHRYGYTF
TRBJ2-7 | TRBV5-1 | CASAQGGGYEQYF
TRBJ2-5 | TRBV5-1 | CASSSGTGGPETQYF
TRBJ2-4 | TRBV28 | CASSLEVDRGTKNIQYF
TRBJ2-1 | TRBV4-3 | CASSVRTGDFFYEQFF
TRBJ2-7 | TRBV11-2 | CASSLGLTPYEQYF
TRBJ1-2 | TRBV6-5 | CASSYGGTHGYTF
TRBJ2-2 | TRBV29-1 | CSVDGAGELFF
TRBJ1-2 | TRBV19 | CASSILAGTYGYTF
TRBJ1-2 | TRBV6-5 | CASSYSRTGGNYGYTF
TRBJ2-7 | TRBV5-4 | CASSSGLDASYEQYF
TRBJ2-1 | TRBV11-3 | CASSRQGGSYNEQFF
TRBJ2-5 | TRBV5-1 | CASSLSAGVQETQYF
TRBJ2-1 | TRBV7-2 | CASSYRGLHEQFF
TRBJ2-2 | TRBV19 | CASSIEPSPNIGELFF
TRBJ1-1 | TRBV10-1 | CARRQKNTEAFF
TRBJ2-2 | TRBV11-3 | CASRETANTGELFF
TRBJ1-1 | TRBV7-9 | CASSPAGRNTEAFF
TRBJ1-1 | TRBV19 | CASNPTGGTEAFF
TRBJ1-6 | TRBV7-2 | CASSAFPTGASYNSPLHF
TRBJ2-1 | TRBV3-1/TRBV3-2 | CASSQGYLAGGPGLDNEQFF
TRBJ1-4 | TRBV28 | CASSLLQSNEKLFF
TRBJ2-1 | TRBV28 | CASTFNTAGVGYNEQFF
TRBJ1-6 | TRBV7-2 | CASSFRGAGNAPLHF
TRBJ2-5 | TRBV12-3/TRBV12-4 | CASSLGRLETQYF
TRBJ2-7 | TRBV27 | CASSFGGSPYEQYF
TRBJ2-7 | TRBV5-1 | CASSLAPGSYEQYF
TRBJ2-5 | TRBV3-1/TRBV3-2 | CASSPWGETQYF
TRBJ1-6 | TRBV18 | CASSQDTTGDSPLHF
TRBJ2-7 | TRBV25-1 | CASSLSGYEQYF
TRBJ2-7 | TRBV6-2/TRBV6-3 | CASSYLEAGGGEQYF
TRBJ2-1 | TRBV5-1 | CASSTTSGGSYNEQFF
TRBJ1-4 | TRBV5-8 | CASSLGQASTNEKLFF
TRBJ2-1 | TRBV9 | CASSGRRGHNEQFF
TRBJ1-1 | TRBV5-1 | CASSLGISLNTEAFF
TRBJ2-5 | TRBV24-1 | CATSGKGDVTQYF
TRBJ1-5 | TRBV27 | CASRPGGAGNQPQHF
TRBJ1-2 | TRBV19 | CASSPGDYGYTF
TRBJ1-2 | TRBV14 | CASSQDVAGGYGYTF